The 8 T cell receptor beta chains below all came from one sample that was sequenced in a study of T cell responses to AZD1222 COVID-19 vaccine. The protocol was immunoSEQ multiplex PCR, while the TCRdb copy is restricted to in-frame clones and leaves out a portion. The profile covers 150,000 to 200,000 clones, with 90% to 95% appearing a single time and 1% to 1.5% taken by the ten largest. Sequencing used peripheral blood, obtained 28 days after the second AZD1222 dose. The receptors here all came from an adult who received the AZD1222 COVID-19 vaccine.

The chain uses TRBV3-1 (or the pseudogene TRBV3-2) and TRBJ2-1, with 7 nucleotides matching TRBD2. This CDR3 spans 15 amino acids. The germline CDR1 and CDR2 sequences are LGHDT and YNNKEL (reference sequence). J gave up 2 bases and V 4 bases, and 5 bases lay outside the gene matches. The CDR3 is CASSRTSAPYNEQFF. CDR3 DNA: TGTGCCAGCAGCCGGACTAGTGCCCCCTACAATGAGCAGTTCTTC.

CDR3 in amino acids: CASSQDLAGSRGYTF. CDR3 DNA sequence: TGTGCCAGCAGCCAAGATCTGGCAGGGAGTAGGGGCTACACCTTC. The chain recombines TRBV3-1 (or the pseudogene TRBV3-2) with TRBJ1-2; possibly TRBD1 for D (5 bases). V was cut by 0 bases and J by 8 bases, with 16 bases left in between. CDR1 and CDR2 (germline): LGHDT, YNNKEL (reference sequence). This CDR3 has 15 residues.

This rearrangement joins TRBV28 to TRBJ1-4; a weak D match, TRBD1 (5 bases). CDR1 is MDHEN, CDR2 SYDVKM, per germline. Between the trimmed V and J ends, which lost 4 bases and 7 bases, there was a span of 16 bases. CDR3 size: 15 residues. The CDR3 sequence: CASSSPRGGSEKLFF. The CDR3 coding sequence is TGTGCCAGCAGTTCCCCTCGCGGGGGGAGTGAAAAACTGTTTTTT. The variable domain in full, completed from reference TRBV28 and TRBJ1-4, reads DVKVTQSSRYLVKRTGEKVFLECVQDMDHENMFWYRQDPGLGLRLIYFSYDVKMKEKGDIPEGYSVSREKKERFSLILESASTNQTSMYLCASSSPRGGSEKLFFGSGTQLSVL.

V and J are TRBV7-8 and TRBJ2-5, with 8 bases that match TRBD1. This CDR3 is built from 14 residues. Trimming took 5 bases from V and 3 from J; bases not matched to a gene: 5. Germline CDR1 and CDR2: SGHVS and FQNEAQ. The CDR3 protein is CASSPRTGKETQYF. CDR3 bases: TGTGCCAGCAGCCCTAGGACAGGGAAAGAGACCCAGTACTTC.

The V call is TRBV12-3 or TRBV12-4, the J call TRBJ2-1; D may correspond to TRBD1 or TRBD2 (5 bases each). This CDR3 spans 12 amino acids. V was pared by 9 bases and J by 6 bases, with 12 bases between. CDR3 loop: CASSRGGNEQFF. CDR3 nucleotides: TGTGCCAGTTCCCGGGGCGGCAATGAGCAGTTCTTC.

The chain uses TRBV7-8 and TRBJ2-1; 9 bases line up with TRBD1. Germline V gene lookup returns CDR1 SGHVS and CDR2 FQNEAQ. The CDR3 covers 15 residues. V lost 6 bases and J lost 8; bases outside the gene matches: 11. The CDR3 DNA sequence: TGTGCCAGCAGAACCCCGGGACAGGGCACGGATGAGCAGTTCTTC. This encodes CASRTPGQGTDEQFF. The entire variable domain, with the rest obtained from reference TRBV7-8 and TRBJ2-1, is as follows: GAGVSQSPRYKVAKRGQDVALRCDPISGHVSLFWYQQALGQGPEFLTYFQNEAQLDKSGLPSDRFFAERPEGSVSTLKIQRTQQEDSAVYLCASRTPGQGTDEQFFGPGTRLTVL.

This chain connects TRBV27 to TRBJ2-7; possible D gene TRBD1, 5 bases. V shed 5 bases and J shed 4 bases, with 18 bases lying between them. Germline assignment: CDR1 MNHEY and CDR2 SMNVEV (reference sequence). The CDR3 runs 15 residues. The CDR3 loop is CASSEWGRLGYEQYF. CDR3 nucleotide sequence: TGTGCCAGCAGTGAGTGGGGCCGCCTAGGGTACGAGCAGTACTTC.

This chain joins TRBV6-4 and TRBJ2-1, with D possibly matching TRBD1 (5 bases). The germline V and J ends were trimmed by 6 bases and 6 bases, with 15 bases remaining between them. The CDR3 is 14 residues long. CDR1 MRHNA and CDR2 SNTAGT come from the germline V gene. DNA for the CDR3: TGTGCCAGCAGGGGATGGGATACAGGCAATGAGCAGTTCTTC. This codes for CASRGWDTGNEQFF.